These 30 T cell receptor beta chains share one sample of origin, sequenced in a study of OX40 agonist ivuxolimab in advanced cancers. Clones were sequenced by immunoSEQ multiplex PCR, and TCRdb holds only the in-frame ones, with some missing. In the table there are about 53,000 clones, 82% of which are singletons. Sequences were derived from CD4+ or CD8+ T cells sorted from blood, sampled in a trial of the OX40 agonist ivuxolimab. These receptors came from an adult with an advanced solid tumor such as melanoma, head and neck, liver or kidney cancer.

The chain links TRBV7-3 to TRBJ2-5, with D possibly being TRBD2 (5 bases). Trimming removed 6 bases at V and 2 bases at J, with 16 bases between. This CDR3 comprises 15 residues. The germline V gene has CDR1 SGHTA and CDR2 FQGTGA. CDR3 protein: CASSSGRVAQETQYF. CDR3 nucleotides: TGTGCCAGCAGTTCGGGAAGGGTAGCGCAAGAGACCCAGTACTTC.

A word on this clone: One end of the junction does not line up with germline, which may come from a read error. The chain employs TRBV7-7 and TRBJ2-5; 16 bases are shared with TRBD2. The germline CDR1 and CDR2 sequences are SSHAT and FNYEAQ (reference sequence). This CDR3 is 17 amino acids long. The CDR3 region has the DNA TGTGCTAGCAGCCCGGGGACTAGCGGGGGGGCCCGACAGACCCAGTACTTC. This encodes CASSPGTSGGARQTQYF.

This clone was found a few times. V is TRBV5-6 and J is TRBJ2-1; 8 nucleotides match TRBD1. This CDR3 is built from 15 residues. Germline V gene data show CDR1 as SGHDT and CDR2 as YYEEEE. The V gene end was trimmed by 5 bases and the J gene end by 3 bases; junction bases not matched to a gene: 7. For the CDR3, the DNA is TGTGCCAGCAGGGGACAGGATTACAACTACAATGAGCAGTTCTTC. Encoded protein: CASRGQDYNYNEQFF.

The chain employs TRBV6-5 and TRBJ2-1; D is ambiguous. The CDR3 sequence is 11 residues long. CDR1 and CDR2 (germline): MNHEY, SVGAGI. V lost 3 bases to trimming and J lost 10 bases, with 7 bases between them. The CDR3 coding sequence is TGTGCCAGCAGTTATTACCTGGAGCAGTTCTTC. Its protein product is CASSYYLEQFF.

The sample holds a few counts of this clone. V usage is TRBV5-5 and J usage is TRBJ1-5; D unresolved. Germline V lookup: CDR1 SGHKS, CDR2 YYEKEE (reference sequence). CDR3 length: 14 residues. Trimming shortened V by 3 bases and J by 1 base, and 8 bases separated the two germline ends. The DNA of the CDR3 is TGTGCCAGCAGCTCCTATACAAGCAATCAGCCCCAGCATTTT. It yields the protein CASSSYTSNQPQHF.

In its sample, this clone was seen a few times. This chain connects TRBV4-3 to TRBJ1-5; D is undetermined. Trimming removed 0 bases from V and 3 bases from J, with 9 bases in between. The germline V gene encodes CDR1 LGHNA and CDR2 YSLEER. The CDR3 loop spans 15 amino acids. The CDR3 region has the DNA TGCGCCAGCAGCCAAGATCTGCAGACCAATCAGCCCCAGCATTTT. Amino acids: CASSQDLQTNQPQHF.

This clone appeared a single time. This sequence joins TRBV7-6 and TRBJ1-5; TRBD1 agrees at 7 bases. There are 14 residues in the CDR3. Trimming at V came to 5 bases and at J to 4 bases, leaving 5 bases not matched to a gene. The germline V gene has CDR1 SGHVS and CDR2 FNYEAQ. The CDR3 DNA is TGTGCCAGCAGCCCCCGACAGGGAAATCAGCCCCAGCATTTT. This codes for CASSPRQGNQPQHF.

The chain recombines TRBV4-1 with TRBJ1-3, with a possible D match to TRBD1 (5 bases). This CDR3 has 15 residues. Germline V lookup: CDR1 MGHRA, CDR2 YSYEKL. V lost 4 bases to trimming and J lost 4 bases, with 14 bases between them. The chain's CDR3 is CASSRDRGEGNTIYF. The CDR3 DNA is TGCGCCAGCAGCCGAGATCGAGGGGAAGGAAACACCATATATTTT.

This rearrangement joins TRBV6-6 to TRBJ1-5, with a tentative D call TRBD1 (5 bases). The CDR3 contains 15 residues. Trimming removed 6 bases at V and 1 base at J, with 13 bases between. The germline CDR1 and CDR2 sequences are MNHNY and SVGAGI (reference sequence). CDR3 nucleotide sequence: TGTGCCAGCAGAATCTTCAGGGAGAGCAATCAGCCCCAGCATTTT. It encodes CASRIFRESNQPQHF.

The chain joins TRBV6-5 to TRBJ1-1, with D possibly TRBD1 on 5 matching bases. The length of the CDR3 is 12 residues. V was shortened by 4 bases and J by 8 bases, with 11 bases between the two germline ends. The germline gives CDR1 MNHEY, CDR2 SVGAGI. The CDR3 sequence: CASSLSGREAFF. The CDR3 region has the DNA TGTGCCAGCAGTTTGTCAGGGCGCGAAGCTTTCTTT.

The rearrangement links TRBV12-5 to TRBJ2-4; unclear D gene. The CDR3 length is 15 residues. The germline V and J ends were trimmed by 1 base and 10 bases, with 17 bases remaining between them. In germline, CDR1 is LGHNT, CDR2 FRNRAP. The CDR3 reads CASGLERRTGVIQYF. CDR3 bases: TGTGCTAGTGGTTTGGAGAGACGGACGGGTGTGATTCAGTACTTC.

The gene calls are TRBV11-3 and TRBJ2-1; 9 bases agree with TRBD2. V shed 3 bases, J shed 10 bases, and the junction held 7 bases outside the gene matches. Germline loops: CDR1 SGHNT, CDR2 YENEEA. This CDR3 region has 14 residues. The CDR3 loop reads CASSLGTSYREQFF. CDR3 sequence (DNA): TGTGCCAGCAGCTTGGGGACTAGCTATCGGGAGCAGTTCTTC.

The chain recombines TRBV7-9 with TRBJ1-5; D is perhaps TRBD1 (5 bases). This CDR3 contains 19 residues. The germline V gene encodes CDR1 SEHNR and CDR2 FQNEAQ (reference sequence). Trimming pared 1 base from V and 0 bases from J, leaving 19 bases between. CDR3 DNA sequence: TGTGCCAGCAGCTTAGGGGCGTCGGGGGGGACTTATAGCAATCAGCCCCAGCATTTT. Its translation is CASSLGASGGTYSNQPQHF.

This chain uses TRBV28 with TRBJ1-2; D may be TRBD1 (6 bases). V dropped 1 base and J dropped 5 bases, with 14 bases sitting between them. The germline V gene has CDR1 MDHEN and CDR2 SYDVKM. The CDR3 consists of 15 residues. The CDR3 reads CASSLSLPDSYGYTF. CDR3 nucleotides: TGTGCCAGCAGTTTATCCCTTCCGGACAGTTATGGCTACACCTTC.

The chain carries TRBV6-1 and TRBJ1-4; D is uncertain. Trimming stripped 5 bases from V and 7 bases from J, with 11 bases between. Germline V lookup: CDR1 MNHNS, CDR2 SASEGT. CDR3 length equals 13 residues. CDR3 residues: CASSPELTEKLFF. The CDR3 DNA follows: TGTGCCAGCAGTCCCGAACTCACTGAAAAACTGTTTTTT.

The CDR3: CASSLGQEGEYYGYTF. The CDR3 DNA reads TGTGCCAGCAGCTTGGGGCAGGAGGGTGAATACTATGGCTACACCTTC. The chain links TRBV7-9 to TRBJ1-2, with D perhaps TRBD1 (5 bases). The ends were cut back, 3 bases at V and 3 bases at J, with 17 bases in the middle. Germline V gene data show CDR1 as SEHNR and CDR2 as FQNEAQ (reference sequence). The CDR3 is made up of 16 amino acids.

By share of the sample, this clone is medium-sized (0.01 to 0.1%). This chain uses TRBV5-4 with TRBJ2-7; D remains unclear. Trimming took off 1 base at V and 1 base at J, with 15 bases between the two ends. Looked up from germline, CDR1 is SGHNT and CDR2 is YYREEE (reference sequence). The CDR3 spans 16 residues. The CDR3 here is CASSLSGFTPSYEQYF. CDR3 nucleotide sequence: TGTGCCAGCAGCTTGTCCGGCTTTACCCCTTCCTACGAGCAGTACTTC. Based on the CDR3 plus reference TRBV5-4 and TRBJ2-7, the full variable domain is ETGVTQSPTHLIKTRGQQVTLRCSSQSGHNTVSWYQQALGQGPQFIFQYYREEENGRGNFPPRFSGLQFPNYSSELNVNALELDDSALYLCASSLSGFTPSYEQYFGPGTRLTVT.

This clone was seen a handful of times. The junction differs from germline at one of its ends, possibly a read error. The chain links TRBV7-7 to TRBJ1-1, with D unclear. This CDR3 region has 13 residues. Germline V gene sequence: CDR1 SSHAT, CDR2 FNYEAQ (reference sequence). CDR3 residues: CASSFSFDTEAFF. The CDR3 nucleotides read TGTGCTAGCAGCTTTAGTTTTGACACTGAAGCTTTCTTT.

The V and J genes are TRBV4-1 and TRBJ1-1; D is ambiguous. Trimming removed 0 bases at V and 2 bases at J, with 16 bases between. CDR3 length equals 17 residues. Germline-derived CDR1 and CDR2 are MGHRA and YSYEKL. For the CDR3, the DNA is TGCGCCAGCAGCCAAGAAGAGGGAACCCCTAGAAACACTGAAGCTTTCTTT. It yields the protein CASSQEEGTPRNTEAFF.

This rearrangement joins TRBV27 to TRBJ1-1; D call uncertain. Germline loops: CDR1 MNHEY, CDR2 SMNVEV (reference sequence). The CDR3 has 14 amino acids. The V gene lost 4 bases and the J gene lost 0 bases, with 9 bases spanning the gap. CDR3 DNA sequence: TGTGCCAGCAGTTATGGGTTTATGAACACTGAAGCTTTCTTT. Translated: CASSYGFMNTEAFF.

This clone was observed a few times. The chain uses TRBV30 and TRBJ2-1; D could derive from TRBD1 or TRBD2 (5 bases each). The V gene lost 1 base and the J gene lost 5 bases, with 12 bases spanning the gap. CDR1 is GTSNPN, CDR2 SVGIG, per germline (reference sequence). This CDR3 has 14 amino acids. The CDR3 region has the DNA TGTGCCTGGAGTGGCGGCCTGGGGGACAATGAGCAGTTCTTC. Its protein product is CAWSGGLGDNEQFF.

In DNA, the CDR3 is TGTGCCTGGAGTGTACCACGCAGCTCTGGAAACACCATATATTTT. Translating it yields CAWSVPRSSGNTIYF. The chain recombines TRBV30 with TRBJ1-3; D gene uncertain. Deletions cut 0 bases from V and 0 bases from J, with 9 bases between. The length of the CDR3 is 15 residues. Germline values: CDR1 GTSNPN, CDR2 SVGIG (reference sequence).

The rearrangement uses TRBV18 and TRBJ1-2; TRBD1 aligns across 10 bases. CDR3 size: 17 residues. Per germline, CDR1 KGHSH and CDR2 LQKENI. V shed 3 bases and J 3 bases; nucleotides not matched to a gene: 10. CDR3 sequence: CASSPSRDRGNHYGYTF. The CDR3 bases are TGTGCCAGCTCACCTTCTAGGGACAGGGGTAATCACTATGGCTACACCTTC.

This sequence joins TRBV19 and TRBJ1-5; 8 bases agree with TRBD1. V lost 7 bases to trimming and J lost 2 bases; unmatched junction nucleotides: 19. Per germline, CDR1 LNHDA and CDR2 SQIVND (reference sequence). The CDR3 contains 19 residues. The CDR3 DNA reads TGTGCCAGTATCTCATCCCGGGACAGGCTTGGAGTGGGCAATCAGCCCCAGCATTTT. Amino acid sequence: CASISSRDRLGVGNQPQHF.

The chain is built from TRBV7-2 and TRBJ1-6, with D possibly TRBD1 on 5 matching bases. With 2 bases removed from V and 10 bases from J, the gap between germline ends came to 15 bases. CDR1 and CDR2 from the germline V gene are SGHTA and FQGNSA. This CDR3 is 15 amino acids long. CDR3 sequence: CASSLPRGGRSPLHF. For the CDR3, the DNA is TGTGCCAGCAGCTTACCCCGGGGGGGTCGATCACCCCTCCACTTT. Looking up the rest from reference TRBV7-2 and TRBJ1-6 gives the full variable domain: GAGVSQSPSNKVTEKGKDVELRCDPISGHTALYWYRQSLGQGLEFLIYFQGNSAPDKSGLPSDRFSAERTGGSVSTLTIQRTQQEDSAVYLCASSLPRGGRSPLHFGNGTRLTVT.

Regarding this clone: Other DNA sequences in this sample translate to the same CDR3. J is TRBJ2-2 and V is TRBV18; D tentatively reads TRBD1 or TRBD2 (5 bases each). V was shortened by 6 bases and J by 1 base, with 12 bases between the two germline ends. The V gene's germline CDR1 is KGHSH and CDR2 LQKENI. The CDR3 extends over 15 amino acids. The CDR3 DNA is TGTGCCAGCTCGCCCCGGGGCCTGAACACCGGGGAGCTGTTTTTT. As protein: CASSPRGLNTGELFF.

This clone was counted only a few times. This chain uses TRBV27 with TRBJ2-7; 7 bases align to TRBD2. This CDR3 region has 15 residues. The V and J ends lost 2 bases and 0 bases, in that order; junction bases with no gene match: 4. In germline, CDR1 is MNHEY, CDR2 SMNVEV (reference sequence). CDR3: CASSLMGGGSYEQYF. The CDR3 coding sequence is TGTGCCAGCAGTTTAATGGGGGGGGGCTCCTACGAGCAGTACTTC.

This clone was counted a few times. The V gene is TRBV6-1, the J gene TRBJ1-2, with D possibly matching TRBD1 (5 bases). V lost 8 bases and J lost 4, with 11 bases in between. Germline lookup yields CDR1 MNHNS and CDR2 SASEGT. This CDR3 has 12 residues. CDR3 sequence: CASQTDSYGYTF. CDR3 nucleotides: TGTGCCAGCCAGACAGATTCCTATGGCTACACCTTC.

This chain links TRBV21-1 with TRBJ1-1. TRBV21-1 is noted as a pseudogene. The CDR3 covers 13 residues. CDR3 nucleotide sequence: TGTGCCTACCCCCTAGGCCGGGAGACTGAAGCTTTCTTT. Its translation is CAYPLGRETEAFF.

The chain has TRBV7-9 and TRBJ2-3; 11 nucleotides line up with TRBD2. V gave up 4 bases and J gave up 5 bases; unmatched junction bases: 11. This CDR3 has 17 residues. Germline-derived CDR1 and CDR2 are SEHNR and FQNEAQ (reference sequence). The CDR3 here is CASSSRGLAGGGDTQYF. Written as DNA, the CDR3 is TGTGCCAGCAGCTCCAGAGGGCTAGCGGGAGGTGGAGATACGCAGTATTTT.